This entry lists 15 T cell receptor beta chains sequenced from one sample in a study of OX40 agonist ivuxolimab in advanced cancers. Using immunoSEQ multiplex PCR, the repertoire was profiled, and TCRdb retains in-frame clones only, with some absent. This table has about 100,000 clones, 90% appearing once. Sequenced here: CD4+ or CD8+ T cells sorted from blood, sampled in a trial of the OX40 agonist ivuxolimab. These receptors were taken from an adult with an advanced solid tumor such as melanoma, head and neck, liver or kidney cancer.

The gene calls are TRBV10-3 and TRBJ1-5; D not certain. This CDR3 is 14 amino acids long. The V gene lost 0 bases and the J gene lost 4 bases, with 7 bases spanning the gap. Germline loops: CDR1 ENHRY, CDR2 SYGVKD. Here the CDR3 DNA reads TGTGCCATCAGTGAGTCAGGAGGGAATCAGCCCCAGCATTTT. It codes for CAISESGGNQPQHF.

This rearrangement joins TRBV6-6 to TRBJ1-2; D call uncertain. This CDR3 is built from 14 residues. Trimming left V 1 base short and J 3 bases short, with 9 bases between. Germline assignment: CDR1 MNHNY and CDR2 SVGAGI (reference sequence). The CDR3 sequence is CASSYYAADYGYTF. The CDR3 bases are TGTGCCAGCAGTTACTACGCGGCGGACTATGGCTACACCTTC.

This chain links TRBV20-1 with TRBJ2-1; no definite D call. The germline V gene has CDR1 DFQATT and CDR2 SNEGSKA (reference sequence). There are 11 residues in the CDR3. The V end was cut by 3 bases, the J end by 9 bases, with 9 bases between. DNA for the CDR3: TGCAGTGCTAGGAGTGGTTTTGAGCAGTTCTTC. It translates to CSARSGFEQFF.

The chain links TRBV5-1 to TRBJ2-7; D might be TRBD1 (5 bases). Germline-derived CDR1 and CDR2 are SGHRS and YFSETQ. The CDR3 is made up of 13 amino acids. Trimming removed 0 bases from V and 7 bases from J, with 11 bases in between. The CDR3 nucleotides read TGCGCCAGCAGCTTGGGACAGCTAAGGGAGCAGTACTTC. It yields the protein CASSLGQLREQYF.

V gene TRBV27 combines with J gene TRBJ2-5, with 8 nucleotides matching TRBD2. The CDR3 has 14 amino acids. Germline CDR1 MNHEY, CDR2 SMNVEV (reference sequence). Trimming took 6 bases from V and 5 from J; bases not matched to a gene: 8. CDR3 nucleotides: TGTGCCAGCAGATTTAGCGGGAAAGGGGAGACCCAGTACTTC. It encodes CASRFSGKGETQYF.

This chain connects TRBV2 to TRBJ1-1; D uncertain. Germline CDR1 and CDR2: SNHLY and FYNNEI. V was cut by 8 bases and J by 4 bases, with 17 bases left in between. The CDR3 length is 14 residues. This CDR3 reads CASGKSSRGTEAFF. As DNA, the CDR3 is TGTGCCAGCGGTAAATCCTCCCGGGGCACTGAAGCTTTCTTT.

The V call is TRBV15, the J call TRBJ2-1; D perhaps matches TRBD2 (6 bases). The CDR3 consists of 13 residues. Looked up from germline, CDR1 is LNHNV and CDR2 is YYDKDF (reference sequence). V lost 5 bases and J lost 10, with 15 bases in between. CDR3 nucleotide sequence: TGTGCCACCAGCCAAATCCTAGCGTTCGAGCAGTTCTTC. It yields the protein CATSQILAFEQFF.

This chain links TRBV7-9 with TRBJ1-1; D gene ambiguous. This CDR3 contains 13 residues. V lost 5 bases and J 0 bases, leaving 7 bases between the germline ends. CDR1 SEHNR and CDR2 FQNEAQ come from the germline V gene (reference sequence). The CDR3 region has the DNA TGTGCCAGCAGCCACGAAGTGAACACTGAAGCTTTCTTT. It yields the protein CASSHEVNTEAFF.

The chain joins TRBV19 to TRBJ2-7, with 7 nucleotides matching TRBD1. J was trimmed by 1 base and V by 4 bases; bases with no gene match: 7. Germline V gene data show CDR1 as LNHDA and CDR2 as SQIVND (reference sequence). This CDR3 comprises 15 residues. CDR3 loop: CASSKGQSFSYEQYF. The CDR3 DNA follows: TGTGCCAGTAGTAAGGGACAGTCCTTTTCCTACGAGCAGTACTTC.

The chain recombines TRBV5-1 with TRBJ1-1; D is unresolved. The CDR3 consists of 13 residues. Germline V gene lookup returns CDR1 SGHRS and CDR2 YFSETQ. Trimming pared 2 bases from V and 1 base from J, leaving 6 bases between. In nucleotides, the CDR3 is TGCGCCAGCAGCTTCGGCGGGAACACTGAAGCTTTCTTT. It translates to CASSFGGNTEAFF.

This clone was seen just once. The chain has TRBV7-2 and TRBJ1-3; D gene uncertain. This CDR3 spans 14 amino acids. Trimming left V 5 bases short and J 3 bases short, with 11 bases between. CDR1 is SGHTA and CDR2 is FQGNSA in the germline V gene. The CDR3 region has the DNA TGTGCCAGCAGCCCTGGCGGGGATGGAAACACCATATATTTT. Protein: CASSPGGDGNTIYF.

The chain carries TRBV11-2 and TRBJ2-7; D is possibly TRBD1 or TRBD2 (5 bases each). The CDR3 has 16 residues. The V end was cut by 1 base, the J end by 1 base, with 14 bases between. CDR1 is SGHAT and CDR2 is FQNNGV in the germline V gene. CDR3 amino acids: CASSLAPPGRSYEQYF. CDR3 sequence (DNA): TGTGCCAGCAGCTTAGCCCCACCGGGACGGTCCTACGAGCAGTACTTC.

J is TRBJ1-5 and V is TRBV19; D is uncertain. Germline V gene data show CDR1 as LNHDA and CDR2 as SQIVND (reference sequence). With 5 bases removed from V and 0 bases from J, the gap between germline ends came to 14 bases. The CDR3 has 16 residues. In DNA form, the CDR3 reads TGTGCCAGTAGTCCCTACGGATTCTATAGCAATCAGCCCCAGCATTTT. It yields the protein CASSPYGFYSNQPQHF.

CDR3 sequence (DNA): TGTGCCACCAGCAGACCGGGGACAGGGGCCCTCAATGAGCAGTTCTTC. Translated, it gives CATSRPGTGALNEQFF. The chain uses TRBV15 and TRBJ2-1; 10 bases line up with TRBD1. Germline CDR1 is LNHNV and CDR2 is YYDKDF (reference sequence). The trim removed 2 bases at V and 6 bases at J, leaving 7 bases unmatched. The CDR3 has 16 amino acids.

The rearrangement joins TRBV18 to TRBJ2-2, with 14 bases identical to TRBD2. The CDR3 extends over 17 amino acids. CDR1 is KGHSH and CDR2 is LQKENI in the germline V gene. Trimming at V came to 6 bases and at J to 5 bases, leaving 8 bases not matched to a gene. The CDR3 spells CASSPGLAGVSTGELFF. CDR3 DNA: TGTGCCAGCTCCCCGGGACTAGCGGGAGTGAGTACCGGGGAGCTGTTTTTT.